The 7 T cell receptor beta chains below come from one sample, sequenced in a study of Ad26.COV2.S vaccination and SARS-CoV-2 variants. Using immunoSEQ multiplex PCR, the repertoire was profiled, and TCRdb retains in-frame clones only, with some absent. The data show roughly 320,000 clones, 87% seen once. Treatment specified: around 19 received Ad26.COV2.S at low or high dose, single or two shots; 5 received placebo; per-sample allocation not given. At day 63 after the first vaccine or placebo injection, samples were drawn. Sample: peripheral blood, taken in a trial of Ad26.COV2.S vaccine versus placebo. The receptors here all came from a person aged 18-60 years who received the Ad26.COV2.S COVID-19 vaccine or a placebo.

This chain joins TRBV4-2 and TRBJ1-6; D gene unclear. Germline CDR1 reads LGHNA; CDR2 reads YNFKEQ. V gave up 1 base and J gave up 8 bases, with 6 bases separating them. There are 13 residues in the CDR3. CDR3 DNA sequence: TGTGCCAGCAGCCAAGTATTGGATTCACCCCTCCACTTT. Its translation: CASSQVLDSPLHF.

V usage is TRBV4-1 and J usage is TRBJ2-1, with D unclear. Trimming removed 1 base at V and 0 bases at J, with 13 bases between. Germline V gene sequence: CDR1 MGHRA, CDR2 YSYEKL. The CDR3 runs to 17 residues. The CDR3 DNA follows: TGCGCCAGCAGCCAAGGTAGGGCACGTACCTCCTACAATGAGCAGTTCTTC. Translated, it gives CASSQGRARTSYNEQFF.

The chain's CDR3 is CASSYGRDRRSPLHF. The DNA of the CDR3 is TGTGCCAGCAGTTACGGTCGGGACAGAAGATCACCCCTCCACTTT. The rearrangement uses TRBV6-6 and TRBJ1-6, with 7 bases matching TRBD1. The CDR3 runs 15 residues. Per germline, CDR1 MNHNY and CDR2 SVGAGI (reference sequence). V dropped 2 bases and J dropped 10; count of bases not matched to a gene: 8.

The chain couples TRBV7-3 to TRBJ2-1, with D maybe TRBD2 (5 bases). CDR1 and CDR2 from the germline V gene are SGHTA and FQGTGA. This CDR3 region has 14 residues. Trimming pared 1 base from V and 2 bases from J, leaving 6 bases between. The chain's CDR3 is CASSLNGAYNEQFF. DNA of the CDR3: TGTGCCAGCAGCTTAAACGGGGCCTACAATGAGCAGTTCTTC.

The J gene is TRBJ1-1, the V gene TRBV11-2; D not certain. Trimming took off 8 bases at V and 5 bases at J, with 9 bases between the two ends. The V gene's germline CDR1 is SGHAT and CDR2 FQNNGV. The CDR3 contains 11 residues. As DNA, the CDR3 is TGTGCCAGCTTAGGAAATACTGAAGCTTTCTTT. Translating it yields CASLGNTEAFF.

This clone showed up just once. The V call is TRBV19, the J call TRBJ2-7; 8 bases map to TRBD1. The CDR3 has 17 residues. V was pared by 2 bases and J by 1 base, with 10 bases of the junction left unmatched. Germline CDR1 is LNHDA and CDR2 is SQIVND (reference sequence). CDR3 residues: CASSIRAATGVSYEQYF. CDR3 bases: TGTGCCAGTAGTATACGAGCGGCGACAGGGGTTTCCTACGAGCAGTACTTC.

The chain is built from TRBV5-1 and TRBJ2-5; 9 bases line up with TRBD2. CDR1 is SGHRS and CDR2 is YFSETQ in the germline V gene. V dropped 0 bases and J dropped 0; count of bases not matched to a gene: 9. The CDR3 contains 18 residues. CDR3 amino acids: CASSLAPTSGGNQETQYF. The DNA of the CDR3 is TGCGCCAGCAGCTTGGCCCCCACCAGCGGGGGGAACCAAGAGACCCAGTACTTC.